This entry describes one TCR beta chain. This entry comes from a study of blood T cell repertoires in COVID-19. The CDR3 is 12 amino acids. The ends were cut back, 5 bases at V and 10 bases at J, with 9 bases in the middle. Study processing details: Nucleated cell number was recorded as an estimate derived from reference gene primer amplification. The repertoire was sequenced with immunoSEQ multiplex PCR; TCRdb's copy has only in-frame clones and lacks some. V and J calls and clone size come straight from that table; D and trimming were deduced from the DNA. The data hold under 500,000 clones, with roughly 87% observed a single time.

Sequencing input: PBMCs or T cells enriched from blood (not recorded which). The receptor's source is a woman under 30 with acute COVID-19. The chain carries TRBV12-3 or TRBV12-4 and TRBJ1-6; D is uncertain. CDR3 coding DNA: TGTGCCAGCAGTCCAGATGTGTCACCCCTCCACTTT. Its protein product is CASSPDVSPLHF.